This T cell receptor (beta chain) is drawn from a study of cytomegalovirus exposure and HLA in healthy donors. Use of 60 Vbeta and 13 Jbeta primers characterized the PCR. Some clones are missing from TCRdb's copy, which holds only in-frame ones; the method was immunoSEQ multiplex PCR. This table holds 250,000 to 350,000 clones, approximately 70% found once. The CDR3 has 14 residues. In germline, CDR1 is KGHSH, CDR2 LQKENI. V gave up 2 bases and J gave up 9 bases, with 13 bases separating them. Worth noting for this clone: Antigen: not known.

Study results and limitations: Accounts indicate the classifier identified cytomegalovirus status with strong specificity and sensitivity.

J is TRBJ1-4 and V is TRBV18; D remains ambiguous. Sequencing input: PBMCs. This sequence originates from a female donor in good health and CMV-seronegative. CDR3 DNA sequence: TGTGCCAGCTCACCAGATTCCCAGATGAAAAAACTGTTTTTT. Protein product: CASSPDSQMKKLFF.